The following is a T cell receptor beta chain sequence with its context. Its antigen remains unknown. The sample comes from a study of graft-versus-host responses after intestinal transplantation. For the study at large: Recipients had multivisceral, liver-intestinal, or isolated intestinal transplants. Whole-study findings and limits: Those patients showing graft-donor T cell macrochimerism displayed high graft-versus-host to host-versus-graft clonal ratios in allografts. Declines in HvG clones occurring early post-transplant were associated with peak circulating GvH clone levels. The authors found GvH clones in recipient marrow, some appearing first in ileum or blood.

Processed graft tissue released its intraepithelial and lamina propria lymphocytes. Using immunoSEQ multiplex PCR, the repertoire was profiled, and TCRdb retains in-frame clones only, with some absent. The sample has around 16,000 clones; around 83% are singletons. The ends were cut back, 4 bases at V and 4 bases at J, with 11 bases in the middle. This CDR3 spans 15 amino acids. Germline V gives CDR1 MNHEY, CDR2 SVGAGI. The TCR originated in a human patient who received an intestinal transplant, so some T cells may come from the graft donor. The genes are TRBV6-5 and TRBJ1-6; TRBD1 is a possible D gene (6 bases). The source material was ileum tissue, sampled approximately 83 weeks after intestinal transplantation. The CDR3 DNA is TGTGCCAGCAGTTCGGGACACTCTTATAATTCACCCCTCCACTTT. This encodes CASSSGHSYNSPLHF.